A selection of T cell receptor beta chains follows, all from one sample in a study of T cell repertoires in ileal Crohn's disease. Generated by immunoSEQ multiplex PCR, the TCRdb table keeps only in-frame clones and is missing some. The data contain about 1,900 clones, about 89% of them singletons. Sequencing was done on a sample of ileal tissue. These receptors were obtained from an adult with Crohn's disease. Both conserved end residues are part of each CDR3. The D gene is left open where the match is weak. The listing skips clone size in some rows; elsewhere it reads once, few, many or a size class.

TRBJ2-3 TRBD1 NA TRBV6-5 TGTGCCAGCAGTTACTCGACAGGGGTTGCGGATACGCAGTATTTT CASSYSTGVADTQYF
TRBJ2-7 NA NA TRBV4-3 TGCGCCAGCAGCCAAGATACAGCCTGGACCTACGAGCAGTACTTC CASSQDTAWTYEQYF
TRBJ1-1 NA few TRBV16 TGTGCCAGCAGCCAATCAAGGGGGACGAACACTGAAGCTTTCTTT CASSQSRGTNTEAFF
TRBJ2-7 NA few TRBV5-1 TGCGCCAGCAGCTTGGGGTTCGATAGGTATCGGGAAACTAACGAGCAGTACTTC CASSLGFDRYRETNEQYF
TRBJ2-1 NA NA TRBV10-3 TGTGCCGCCACTTCGAGCAATGAGCAGTTCTTC CAATSSNEQFF
TRBJ2-1 TRBD2 NA TRBV7-9 TGTGCCAGCAGCTTAGCGCAGACTAGCGGGGGGGACTACAATGAGCAGTTCTTC CASSLAQTSGGDYNEQFF
TRBJ2-7 NA NA TRBV7-8 TGTGCCAGCAGCTTAAAGGCAGGGTTCTACGAGCAGTACTTC CASSLKAGFYEQYF
TRBJ1-5 NA NA TRBV19 TGTGCCAGTAGTATAGGGGCGGGGGTTCAATCAGCTCAGCATTTT CASSIGAGVQSAQHF
TRBJ2-7 TRBD2 NA TRBV9 TGTGCCAGCAGCTCCCAGGGAGGGAGCACCAACGAGCAGTACTTC CASSSQGGSTNEQYF
TRBJ1-2 NA NA TRBV30 TGTGCCTGGAGTGGCTCGGGAGCGCTTTCCTATGGCTACACCTTC CAWSGSGALSYGYTF
TRBJ1-5 NA NA TRBV28 TGTGCCAGCACTGGGCAGGGTCCTTTGCCCCAGCATTTT CASTGQGPLPQHF
TRBJ2-5 NA NA TRBV27 TGTGCCAGCACTTATCTGAGAGGGGGGGTCGGGGAGACCCAGTACTTC CASTYLRGGVGETQYF
TRBJ2-2 TRBD2 NA TRBV5-1 TGCGCCAGCAGCTCCACACTAGCGGCCAACACCGGGGAGCTGTTTTTT CASSSTLAANTGELFF
TRBJ2-2 TRBD2 NA TRBV2 TGTGCCAGCAGTCTGACTAGCGGGAGGTCAAACACCGGGGAGCTGTTTTTT CASSLTSGRSNTGELFF
TRBJ2-3 TRBD2 NA TRBV4-1 TGCGCCAGCAGCCAAGAAGGGCTAGCGGTTAGCACAGATACGCAGTATTTT CASSQEGLAVSTDTQYF
TRBJ1-3 NA NA TRBV5-1 TGCGCCAGCAGCTTGCAGGGGACCAGCTCTGGAAACACCATATATTTT CASSLQGTSSGNTIYF
TRBJ2-1 TRBD2 NA TRBV5-5 TGTGCCAGCAGCTTGGATTCTAGCGGGAGAGCTTACTCCTACAATGAGCAGTTCTTC CASSLDSSGRAYSYNEQFF
TRBJ2-2 TRBD1 NA TRBV6-1 TGTGCCAGCTGTGAGACAGGGGGGAGTACCGGGGAGCTGTTTTTT CASCETGGSTGELFF
TRBJ2-7 TRBD2 once TRBV5-1 TGCGCCAGCAGCTTGAAGACTAGCGGCTACGAGCAGTACTTC CASSLKTSGYEQYF
TRBJ1-1 TRBD1 NA TRBV6-1 TGTGCCAGCAGTGTTGATAGGGGGCTCGGAGCTTTCTTT CASSVDRGLGAFF
TRBJ2-1 NA NA TRBV4-2 TGTGCCAGCAGCCAAGATCTTTACAATGAGCAGTTCTTC CASSQDLYNEQFF
TRBJ1-2 NA NA TRBV2 TGTGCCAGCAGGAGACAGGTGATAACTTATGGCTACACCTTC CASRRQVITYGYTF
TRBJ1-2 TRBD1 few TRBV7-8 TGTGCCAGCAGCCCTGGACAGGGGGGGATAAGGGGATATGGCTACACCTTC CASSPGQGGIRGYGYTF
TRBJ2-3 TRBD2 few TRBV19 TGTGCCAGTAGTGGACTAGCGGGGAGCACAGATACGCAGTATTTT CASSGLAGSTDTQYF
TRBJ1-5 NA NA TRBV4-1 TGCGCCAGCAGCCGCGACAGCTATCAGCCCCAGCATTTT CASSRDSYQPQHF
TRBJ1-4 NA NA TRBV5-8 TGTGCCAGCAGCTACCTCGCGGGGGCCAATGAAAAACTGTTTTTT CASSYLAGANEKLFF
TRBJ2-1 TRBD2 NA TRBV5-1 TGCGCCAGCAGCGGCCAAACTAGCGATACTGCCTACAATGAGCAGTTCTTC CASSGQTSDTAYNEQFF
TRBJ1-3 TRBD1 NA TRBV7-8 TGTGCCAGCAGCCTCCGGTGGGACAGGGGACACACCATATATTTT CASSLRWDRGHTIYF
TRBJ2-3 TRBD2 few TRBV7-9 TGTGCCAGCAGCTTAGTAGCGGGAGTTATTAAGGGAACAGATACGCAGTATTTT CASSLVAGVIKGTDTQYF
TRBJ2-5 NA NA TRBV30 TGTGCCTGGAGTGATACAGCCCAAGAGACCCAGTACTTC CAWSDTAQETQYF
TRBJ2-7 NA NA TRBV4-3 TGCGCCAGCAGCCGGGAGCGGCTGGCCTACGAGCAGTACTTC CASSRERLAYEQYF
TRBJ2-1 TRBD2 NA TRBV14 TGTGCCAGCAGCCCCCGGGACTACTACAATGAGCAGTTCTTC CASSPRDYYNEQFF
TRBJ2-1 TRBD2 NA TRBV5-5 TGTGCCAGCAGCTTGGAAGCGGGAGGGTACAATGAGCAGTTCTTC CASSLEAGGYNEQFF
TRBJ2-1 NA NA TRBV19 TGTGCCAGTAGTATCCTCTCCGTTGACAATGAGCAGTTCTTC CASSILSVDNEQFF
TRBJ1-2 NA NA TRBV9 TGTGCCAGCAGCGTAGGACAGGTCGACTATGGCTACACCTTC CASSVGQVDYGYTF
TRBJ2-3 TRBD2 once TRBV7-9 TGTGCCAGCAGCTCCCCATCGGAACTAGCGGGAGTTACGCAGTATTTT CASSSPSELAGVTQYF
TRBJ1-5 NA NA TRBV19 TGTGCCAGTAGTGAACAGGGAGACCAGCCCCAGCATTTT CASSEQGDQPQHF
TRBJ2-7 TRBD2 NA TRBV28 TGTGCCAGCAGTTTCTCGACTAGCCCCTCCTACGAGCAGTACTTC CASSFSTSPSYEQYF
TRBJ2-7 NA NA TRBV27 TGTGCCAGCAGTTCAACAGGGATGGGCGAGCAGTACTTC CASSSTGMGEQYF
TRBJ2-3 NA NA TRBV27 TGTGCCAGCAGTTTACTACTGGCAGGGTCAGATACGCAGTATTTT CASSLLLAGSDTQYF
TRBJ2-1 NA NA TRBV19 TGTGCCAGTAGTAACCGGGACATATACAATGAGCAGTTCTTC CASSNRDIYNEQFF
TRBJ2-4 TRBD2 NA TRBV9 TGTGCCAGCAGCGTTAACCCGGGACTAGAGTCCATTCAGTACTTC CASSVNPGLESIQYF
TRBJ2-1 TRBD2 NA TRBV6-5 TGTGCCAGCAGTAGATCTAGCGGGAGATACAATGAGCAGTTCTTC CASSRSSGRYNEQFF
TRBJ2-7 TRBD1 NA TRBV5-5 TGTGCCAGCAGCTTGGTACAGGGGAACTACGAGCAGTACTTC CASSLVQGNYEQYF
TRBJ1-5 TRBD1 NA TRBV2 TGTGCCACGACAGGGGTCCCCAATCAGCCCCAGCATTTT CATTGVPNQPQHF
TRBJ2-1 TRBD1 NA TRBV5-1 TGCGCCAGCAGCAGAGACAGGGGTTACTCCTACAATGAGCAGTTCTTC CASSRDRGYSYNEQFF
TRBJ2-1 TRBD2 NA TRBV11-3 TGTGCCAGCAGCTTAGGAGGCGGGAGGTCCTACAATGAGCAGTTCTTC CASSLGGGRSYNEQFF
TRBJ2-1 TRBD2 NA TRBV5-1 TGCGCCAGCAGCTTGGGGGGCGGGAGTTCCTACAATGAGCAGTTCTTC CASSLGGGSSYNEQFF
TRBJ2-5 TRBD2 NA TRBV18 TGTGCCAGCTCACCAATGGCTAGCGGGCTCCAAGAGACCCAGTACTTC CASSPMASGLQETQYF
TRBJ2-1 NA NA TRBV5-4 TGTGCCAGCAGCTCGTATATGGAGGGCTCCTACAATGAGCAGTTCTTC CASSSYMEGSYNEQFF
TRBJ1-2 TRBD1 NA TRBV7-9 TGTGCCACCCCAGGGGGTAGGGACCACTATGGCTACACCTTC CATPGGRDHYGYTF
TRBJ2-3 TRBD2 NA TRBV5-1 TGCGCCAGCAGCCTACTAGCGGGAATGACAGATACGCAGTATTTT CASSLLAGMTDTQYF
TRBJ2-1 NA few TRBV30 TGTGCCTGGAGTGTTTCCAGCGGTCGATACAATGAGCAGTTCTTC CAWSVSSGRYNEQFF
TRBJ2-7 TRBD2 NA TRBV7-3 TGTGCCAGCAGCTTAGAGGGCGGGAGAGGCTACGAGCAGTACTTC CASSLEGGRGYEQYF
TRBJ2-7 TRBD2 NA TRBV7-9 TGTGCCAGCAGCTTACCTAGCGGGAGAGGCGAGCAGTACTTC CASSLPSGRGEQYF